This T cell receptor beta chain was captured by sequencing in a study of blood T cell repertoires in COVID-19 (TCRdb year 2020). For the study in its entirety: The collaborator samples originated in the United States, Italy and Spain and spanned the acute and convalescent phases of COVID-19. The material from the prospective study consisted of cDNA or gDNA derived from T cells, B-cell-depleted T cells, or PBMCs. Deeply sampled blood TCRbeta repertoires from subjects exposed to, actively infected with, or recovered from COVID-19 were included in the dataset. The repertoires were released in a freely available public database meant as a resource for research on the immune response to SARS-CoV-2. The samples were drawn from the first 160 participants of the ongoing ImmuneRACE study and from roughly 1,300 subjects provided by 6 global collaborators. A de-identified subject ID, COVID-19 status, age in years and sex were almost always included in the sample metadata. Where available, HLA class I and class II types were taken from metadata supplied by the sample provider and were not determined by assay-based typing. Results the study describes overall, beyond this receptor: The quantity of clinical and demographic metadata differed by source and by participant and was supplied without curation.

The immunoSEQ Assay, a bias-controlled multiplex PCR, was used to amplify TCRbeta CDR3 regions from genomic DNA. Turning to the authors' computational methods: The number of nucleated cells in each sample was estimated by amplification of reference gene primers within the assay. To quantify the absolute abundance of each unique TCRbeta CDR3 rearrangement, sequence reads were collapsed and filtered. For each sample, productive Simpson clonality was calculated as the square root of Simpson's diversity index across productive rearrangements. TCRdb provides this immuneACCESS table in a form limited to in-frame rearrangements. Some clones are lacking; in checked studies, under half of them reflect an unresolved V gene, and why the rest are absent is not known. V, J and clone size reflect that table, while D and trimming were determined from the DNA. Present in this sample are about 280,000 clones, about four fifths of which were seen just once. Clones ranked in the top ten supply roughly 5.3% of the sample.

Taken from the germline V gene, the CDR1 and CDR2 loops are SGHDT and YYEEEE. Spanning cysteine to phenylalanine, the CDR3 consists of 13 amino acids. Left in the record is the CDR3 DNA by itself, 39 bases read in frame from the first base. Trimming accounts for 4 bases at V and 6 bases at J, while the number of junction bases matched to no gene is 1. Participants in the prospective study were aged roughly 18 to 95 years, lived in 20 to 25 United States geographic areas, and enrolled through a virtual design. Cohort assignment in the prospective study relied on participant-reported clinical history from a screening survey and a study questionnaire. Exposed participants had been in contact with someone with a PCR-confirmed or clinician-diagnosed COVID-19 case within 2 weeks of study entry. Mobile phlebotomists in the prospective study collected whole blood, serum and a nasopharyngeal or oropharyngeal swab from every participant. Participants in the prospective study had the option to provide additional blood draws and questionnaires over a roughly 2-month period. Before DNA extraction, blood samples from the prospective study were shipped at room temperature or frozen.

A note on this clone: Which antigen it targets is not known. Base quality data are lacking; no much larger clone is found one base away.

The receptor comes from a man aged 40-50 years who had been exposed to COVID-19. Specimen: PBMCs or T cells enriched from blood (not recorded which). Recombination connected TRBV5-6 to TRBJ1-6, with TRBD1 identical over 7 junction bases. DNA sequence: TGTGCCAGCAGCCGGGACAGTAATTCACCCCTCCACTTT. Translated, this is CASSRDSNSPLHF.